A single T cell receptor beta chain is shown here with its context. This may arise from a read error, as a much more abundant clone is one base away. The sample originates from a study of T cells in Graves' hyperthyroidism and ophthalmopathy. Germline V lookup: CDR1 MDHEN, CDR2 SYDVKM. The CDR3 extends over 14 amino acids. Amplified TCR beta CDR3 regions derived from RNA transcripts. With the HTBI primer set, the TCR CDR3 went through a first round of RT-PCR. MiXCR, applied by TCRdb to the multiplex PCR reads, yields one record per CDR3 protein. This table has about 620,000 distinct CDR3 sequences, about 17% appearing once. Diagnosis rested on symptoms, serum thyroxine and TRAb, thyroid ultrasound, and orbital computed tomography. Fresh peripheral blood, roughly 10 ml of it, supplied the PBMCs.

The J gene is TRBJ2-7, the V gene TRBV28; D is possibly TRBD1 or TRBD2 (6 bases each). This sequence originates from a woman in her twenties or thirties with Graves' hyperthyroidism. The sequenced sample consisted of blood. The CDR3 region has the DNA TGTGCCGGCAGCCTCCCGGGGGCTACCTACGAGCAGTACTTC. Encoded protein: CAGSLPGATYEQYF.